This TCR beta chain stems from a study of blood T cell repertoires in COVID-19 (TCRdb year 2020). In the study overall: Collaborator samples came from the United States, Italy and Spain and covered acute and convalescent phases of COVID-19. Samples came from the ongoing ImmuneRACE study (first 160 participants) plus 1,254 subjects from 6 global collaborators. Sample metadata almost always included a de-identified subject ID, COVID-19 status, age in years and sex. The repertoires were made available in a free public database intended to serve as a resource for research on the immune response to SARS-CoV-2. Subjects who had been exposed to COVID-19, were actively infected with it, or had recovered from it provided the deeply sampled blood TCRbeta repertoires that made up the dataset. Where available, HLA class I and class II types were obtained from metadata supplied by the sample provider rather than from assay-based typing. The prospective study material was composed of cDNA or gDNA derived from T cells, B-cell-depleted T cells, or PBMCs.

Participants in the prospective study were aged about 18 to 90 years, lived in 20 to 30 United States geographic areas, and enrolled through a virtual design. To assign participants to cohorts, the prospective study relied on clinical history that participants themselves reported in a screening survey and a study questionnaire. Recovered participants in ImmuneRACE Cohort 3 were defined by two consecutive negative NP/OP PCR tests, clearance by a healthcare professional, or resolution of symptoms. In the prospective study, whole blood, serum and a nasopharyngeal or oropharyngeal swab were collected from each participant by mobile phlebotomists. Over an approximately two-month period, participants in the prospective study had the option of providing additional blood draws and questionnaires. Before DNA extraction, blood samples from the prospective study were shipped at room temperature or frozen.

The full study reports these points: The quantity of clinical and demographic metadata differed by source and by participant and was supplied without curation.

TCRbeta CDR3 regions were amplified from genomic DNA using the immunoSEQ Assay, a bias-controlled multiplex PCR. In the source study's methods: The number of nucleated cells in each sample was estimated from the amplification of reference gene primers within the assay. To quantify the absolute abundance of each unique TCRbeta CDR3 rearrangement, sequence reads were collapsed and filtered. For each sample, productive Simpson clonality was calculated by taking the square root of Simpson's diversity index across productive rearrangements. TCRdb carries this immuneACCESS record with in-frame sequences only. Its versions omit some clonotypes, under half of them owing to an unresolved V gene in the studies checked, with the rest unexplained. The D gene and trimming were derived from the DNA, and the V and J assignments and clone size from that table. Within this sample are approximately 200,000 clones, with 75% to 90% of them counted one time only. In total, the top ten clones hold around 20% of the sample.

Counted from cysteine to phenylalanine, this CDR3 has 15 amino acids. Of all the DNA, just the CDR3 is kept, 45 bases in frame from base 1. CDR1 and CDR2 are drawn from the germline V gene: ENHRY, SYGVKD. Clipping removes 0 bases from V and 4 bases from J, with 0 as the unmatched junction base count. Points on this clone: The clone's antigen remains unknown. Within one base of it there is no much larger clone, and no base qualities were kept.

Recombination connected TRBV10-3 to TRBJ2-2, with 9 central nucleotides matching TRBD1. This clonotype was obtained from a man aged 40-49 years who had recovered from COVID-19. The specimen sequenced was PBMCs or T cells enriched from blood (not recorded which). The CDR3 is CAISESTGGTGELFF. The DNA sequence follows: TGTGCCATCAGTGAGTCGACAGGGGGCACCGGGGAGCTGTTTTTT.